Sequencing of this TCR beta chain was carried out in a study of blood T cell repertoires in COVID-19. CDR3 length equals 14 residues. The germline V and J ends were trimmed by 1 base and 8 bases, with 14 bases remaining between them. Per germline, CDR1 SGHAT and CDR2 FQNNGV. Sequenced by immunoSEQ multiplex PCR; TCRdb stores in-frame clones only, minus some. The sample contains some 190,000 clones, roughly nine tenths of which appear only once. The chain employs TRBV11-2 and TRBJ1-2; D possibly corresponds to TRBD1 (6 bases). Input material: peripheral blood. The TCR was taken from a young man with acute or convalescent COVID-19. The CDR3 spells CASSLVGGARGYTF. In DNA, the CDR3 is TGTGCCAGCAGCTTAGTTGGGGGGGCGCGGGGCTACACCTTC.